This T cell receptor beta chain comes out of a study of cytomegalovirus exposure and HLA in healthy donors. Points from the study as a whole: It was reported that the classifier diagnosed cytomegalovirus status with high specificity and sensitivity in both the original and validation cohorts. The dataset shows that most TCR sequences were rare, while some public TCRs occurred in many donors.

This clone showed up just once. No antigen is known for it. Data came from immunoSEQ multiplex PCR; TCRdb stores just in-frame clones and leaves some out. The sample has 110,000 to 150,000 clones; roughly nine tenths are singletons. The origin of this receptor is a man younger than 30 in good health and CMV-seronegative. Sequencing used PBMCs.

The CDR3: CASSLEGGSSTDTQYF. In DNA form, the CDR3 reads TGCGCCAGCAGCTTGGAGGGGGGGAGTAGCACAGATACGCAGTATTTT. The V gene is TRBV5-1, the J gene TRBJ2-3, with D tentatively TRBD2 (7 bases). Between the trimmed V and J ends, which lost 0 bases and 0 bases, there was a span of 11 bases. CDR1 and CDR2 from the germline V gene are SGHRS and YFSETQ. This CDR3 has 16 amino acids.